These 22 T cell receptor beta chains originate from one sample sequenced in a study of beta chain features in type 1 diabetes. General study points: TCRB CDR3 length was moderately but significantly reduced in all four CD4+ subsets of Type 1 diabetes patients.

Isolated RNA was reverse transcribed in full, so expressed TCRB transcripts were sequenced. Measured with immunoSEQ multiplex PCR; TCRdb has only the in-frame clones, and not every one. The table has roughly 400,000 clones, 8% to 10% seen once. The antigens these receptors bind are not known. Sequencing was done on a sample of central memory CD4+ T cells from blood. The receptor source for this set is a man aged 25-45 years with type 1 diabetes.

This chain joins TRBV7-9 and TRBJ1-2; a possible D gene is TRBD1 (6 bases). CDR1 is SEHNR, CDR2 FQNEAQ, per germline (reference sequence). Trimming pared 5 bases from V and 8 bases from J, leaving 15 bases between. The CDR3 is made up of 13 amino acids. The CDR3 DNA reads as TGTGCCAGCAGCAACAACAGGGATAGAGGCTACACCTTC. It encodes CASSNNRDRGYTF. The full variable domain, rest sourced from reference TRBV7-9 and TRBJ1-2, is DTGVSQNPRHKITKRGQNVTFRCDPISEHNRLYWYRQTLGQGPEFLTYFQNEAQLEKSRLLSDRFSAERPKGSFSTLEIQRTEQGDSAMYLCASSNNRDRGYTFGSGTRLTVV.

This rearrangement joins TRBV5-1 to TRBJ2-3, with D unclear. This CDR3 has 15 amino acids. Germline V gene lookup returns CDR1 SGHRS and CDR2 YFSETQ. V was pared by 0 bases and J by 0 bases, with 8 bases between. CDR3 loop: CASSLGQASTDTQYF. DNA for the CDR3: TGCGCCAGCAGCTTGGGGCAAGCCAGCACAGATACGCAGTATTTT.

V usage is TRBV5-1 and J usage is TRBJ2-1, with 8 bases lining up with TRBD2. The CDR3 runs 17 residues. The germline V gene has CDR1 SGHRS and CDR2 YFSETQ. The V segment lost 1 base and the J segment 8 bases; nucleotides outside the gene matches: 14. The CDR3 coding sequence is TGCGCCAGCAGCTTGATCCTCGCGGGGGGCCCCAAGGATGAGCAGTTCTTC. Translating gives CASSLILAGGPKDEQFF.

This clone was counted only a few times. CDR3 DNA: TGTGCCAGCAGTTCACAGGGATTCGAGCAGTACTTC. Translation: CASSSQGFEQYF. This sequence joins TRBV6-5 and TRBJ2-7, with a weak D call TRBD1 (6 bases). This CDR3 spans 12 amino acids. Trimming stripped 4 bases from V and 6 bases from J, with 10 bases between. CDR1 and CDR2 (germline): MNHEY, SVGAGI.

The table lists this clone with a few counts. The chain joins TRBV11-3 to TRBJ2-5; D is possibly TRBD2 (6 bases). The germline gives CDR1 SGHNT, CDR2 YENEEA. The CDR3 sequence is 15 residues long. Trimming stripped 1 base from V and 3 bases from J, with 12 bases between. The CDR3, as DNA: TGTGCCAGCAGCTTAGGGAGGGTTGCTGAAGAGACCCAGTACTTC. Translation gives CASSLGRVAEETQYF.

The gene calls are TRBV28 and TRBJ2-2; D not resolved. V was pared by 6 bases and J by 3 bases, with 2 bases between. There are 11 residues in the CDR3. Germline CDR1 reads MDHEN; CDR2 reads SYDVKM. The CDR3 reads CASRDTGELFF. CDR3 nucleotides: TGTGCCAGCAGGGACACCGGGGAGCTGTTTTTT.

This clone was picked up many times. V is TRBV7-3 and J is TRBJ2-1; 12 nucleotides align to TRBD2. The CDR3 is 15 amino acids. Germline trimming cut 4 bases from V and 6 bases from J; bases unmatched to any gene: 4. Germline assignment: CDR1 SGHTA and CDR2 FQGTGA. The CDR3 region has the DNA TGTGCCAGCAGCTCGGGACTAGCGGGTCTCAATGAGCAGTTCTTC. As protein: CASSSGLAGLNEQFF.

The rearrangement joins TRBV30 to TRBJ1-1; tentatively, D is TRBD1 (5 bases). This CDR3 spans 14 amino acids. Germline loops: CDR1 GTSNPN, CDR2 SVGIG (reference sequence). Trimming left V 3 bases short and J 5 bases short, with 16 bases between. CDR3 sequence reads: CAWRSTQGGTEAFF. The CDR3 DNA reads TGTGCCTGGAGGTCGACCCAGGGCGGGACTGAAGCTTTCTTT.

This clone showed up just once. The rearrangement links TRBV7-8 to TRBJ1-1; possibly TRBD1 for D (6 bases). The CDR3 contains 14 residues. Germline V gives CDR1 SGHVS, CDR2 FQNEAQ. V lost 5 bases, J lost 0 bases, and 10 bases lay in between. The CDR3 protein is CASSRGQLNTEAFF. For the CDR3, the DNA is TGTGCCAGCAGCCGTGGACAGTTGAACACTGAAGCTTTCTTT.

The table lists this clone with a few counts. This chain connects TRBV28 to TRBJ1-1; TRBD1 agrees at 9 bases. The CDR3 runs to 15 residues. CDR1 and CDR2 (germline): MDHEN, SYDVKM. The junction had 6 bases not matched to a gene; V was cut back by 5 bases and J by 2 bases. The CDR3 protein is CASSPGTGSNTEAFF. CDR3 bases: TGTGCCAGCAGTCCCGGGACAGGGTCAAACACTGAAGCTTTCTTT.

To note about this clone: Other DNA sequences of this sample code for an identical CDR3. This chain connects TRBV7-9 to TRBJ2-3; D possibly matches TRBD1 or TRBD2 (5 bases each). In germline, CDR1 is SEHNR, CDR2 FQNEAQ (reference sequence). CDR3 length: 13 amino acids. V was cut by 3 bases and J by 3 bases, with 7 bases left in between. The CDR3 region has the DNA TGTGCCAGCAGCTTCGAGGGGACAGATACGCAGTATTTT. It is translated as CASSFEGTDTQYF.

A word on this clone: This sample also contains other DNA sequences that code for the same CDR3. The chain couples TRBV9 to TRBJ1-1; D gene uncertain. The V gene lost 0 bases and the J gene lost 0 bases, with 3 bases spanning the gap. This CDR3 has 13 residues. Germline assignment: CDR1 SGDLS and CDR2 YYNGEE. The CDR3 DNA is TGTGCCAGCAGCGTAGCTGTGAACACTGAAGCTTTCTTT. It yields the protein CASSVAVNTEAFF.

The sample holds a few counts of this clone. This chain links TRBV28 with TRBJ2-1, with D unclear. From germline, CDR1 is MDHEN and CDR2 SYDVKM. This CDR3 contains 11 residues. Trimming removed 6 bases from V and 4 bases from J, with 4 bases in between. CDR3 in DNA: TGTGCCAGCAGGGGTTACAATGAGCAGTTCTTC. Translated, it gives CASRGYNEQFF.

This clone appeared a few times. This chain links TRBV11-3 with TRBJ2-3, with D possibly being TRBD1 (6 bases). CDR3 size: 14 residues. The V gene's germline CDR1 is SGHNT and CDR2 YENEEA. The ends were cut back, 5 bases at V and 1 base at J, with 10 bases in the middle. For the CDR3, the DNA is TGTGCCAGCAGCAGGACAGAAGGCACAGATACGCAGTATTTT. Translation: CASSRTEGTDTQYF. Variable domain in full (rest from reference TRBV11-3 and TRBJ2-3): EAGVVQSPRYKIIEKKQPVAFWCNPISGHNTLYWYLQNLGQGPELLIRYENEEAVDDSQLPKDRFSAERLKGVDSTLKIQPAELGDSAVYLCASSRTEGTDTQYFGPGTRLTVL.

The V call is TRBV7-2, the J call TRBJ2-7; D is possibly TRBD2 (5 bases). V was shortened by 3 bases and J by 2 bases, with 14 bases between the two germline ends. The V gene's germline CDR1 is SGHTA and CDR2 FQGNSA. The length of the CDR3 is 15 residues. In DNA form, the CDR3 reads TGTGCCAGCAGCTTTAGGAGGTCCCAACCCTACGAGCAGTACTTC. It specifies CASSFRRSQPYEQYF.

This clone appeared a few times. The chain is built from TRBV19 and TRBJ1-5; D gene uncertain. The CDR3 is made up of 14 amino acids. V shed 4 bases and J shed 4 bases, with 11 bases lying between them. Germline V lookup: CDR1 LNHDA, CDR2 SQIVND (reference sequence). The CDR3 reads CASSNSGQNQPQHF. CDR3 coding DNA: TGTGCCAGTAGTAACTCCGGGCAAAATCAGCCCCAGCATTTT.

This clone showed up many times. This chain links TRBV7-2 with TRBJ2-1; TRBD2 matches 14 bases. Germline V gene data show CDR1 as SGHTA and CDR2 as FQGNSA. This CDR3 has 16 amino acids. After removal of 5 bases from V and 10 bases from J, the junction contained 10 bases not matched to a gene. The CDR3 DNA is TGTGCCAGCAGCCGCTCCGGGACTAGCGGGAGAGGAGAGCAGTTCTTC. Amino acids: CASSRSGTSGRGEQFF.

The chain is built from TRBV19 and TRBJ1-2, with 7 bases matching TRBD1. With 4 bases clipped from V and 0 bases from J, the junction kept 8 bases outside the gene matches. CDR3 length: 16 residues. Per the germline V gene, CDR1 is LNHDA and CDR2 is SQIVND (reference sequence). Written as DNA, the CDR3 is TGTGCCAGTAGTACCGGGACAGTGGCTGCTAACTATGGCTACACCTTC. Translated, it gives CASSTGTVAANYGYTF.

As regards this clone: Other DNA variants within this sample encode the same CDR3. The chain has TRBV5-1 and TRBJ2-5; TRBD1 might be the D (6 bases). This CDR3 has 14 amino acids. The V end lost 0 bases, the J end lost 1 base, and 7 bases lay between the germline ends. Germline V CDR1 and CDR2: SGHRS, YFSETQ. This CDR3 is CASSLGGGQETQYF. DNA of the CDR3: TGCGCCAGCAGCTTGGGAGGGGGCCAAGAGACCCAGTACTTC.

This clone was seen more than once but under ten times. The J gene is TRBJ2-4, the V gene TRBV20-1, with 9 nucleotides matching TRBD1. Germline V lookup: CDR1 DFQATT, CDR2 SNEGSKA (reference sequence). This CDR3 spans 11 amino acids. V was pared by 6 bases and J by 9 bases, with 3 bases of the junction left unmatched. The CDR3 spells CSARTGAIQYF. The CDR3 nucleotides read TGCAGTGCAAGGACAGGGGCCATTCAGTACTTC.

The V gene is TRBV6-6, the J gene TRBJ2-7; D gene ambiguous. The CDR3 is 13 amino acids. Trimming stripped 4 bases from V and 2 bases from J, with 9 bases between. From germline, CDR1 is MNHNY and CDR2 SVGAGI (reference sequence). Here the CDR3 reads CASSSTVAYEQYF. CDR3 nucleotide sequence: TGTGCCAGCAGTTCCACAGTAGCCTACGAGCAGTACTTC.

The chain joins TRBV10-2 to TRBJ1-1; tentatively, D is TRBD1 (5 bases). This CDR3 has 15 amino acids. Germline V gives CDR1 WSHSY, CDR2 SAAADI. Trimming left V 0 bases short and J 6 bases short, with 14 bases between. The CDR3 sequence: CASSESRLWGAEAFF. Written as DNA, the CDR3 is TGCGCCAGCAGTGAGTCGAGGTTGTGGGGGGCTGAAGCTTTCTTT.